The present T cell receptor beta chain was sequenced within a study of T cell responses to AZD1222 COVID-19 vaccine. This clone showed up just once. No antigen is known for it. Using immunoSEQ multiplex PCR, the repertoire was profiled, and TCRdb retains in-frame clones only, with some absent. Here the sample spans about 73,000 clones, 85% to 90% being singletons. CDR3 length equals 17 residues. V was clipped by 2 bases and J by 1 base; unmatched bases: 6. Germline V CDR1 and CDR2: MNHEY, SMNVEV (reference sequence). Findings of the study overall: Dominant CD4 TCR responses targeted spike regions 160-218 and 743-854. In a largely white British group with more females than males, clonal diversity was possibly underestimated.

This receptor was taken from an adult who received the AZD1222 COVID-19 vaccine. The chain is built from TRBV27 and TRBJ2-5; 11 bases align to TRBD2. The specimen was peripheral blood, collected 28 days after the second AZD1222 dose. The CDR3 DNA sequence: TGTGCCAGCAGTTTAAAAAGACTAGCGGGGATCCAAGAGACCCAGTACTTC. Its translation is CASSLKRLAGIQETQYF.